A selection of T cell receptor beta chains follows, all from one sample in a study of beta chain features in type 1 diabetes. TCRdb keeps only in-frame clones here, not all; method: immunoSEQ multiplex PCR. This table has tens of thousands of clones, roughly two thirds appearing once. Sequenced material: Tregs from blood. The receptor set was obtained from a woman aged 25 to 39 in good health. Both conserved end residues are part of each CDR3. D genes are given only for firm matches. Where a row states a size, it is once, few, many or the class of an expanded clone; other rows omit it.

cdr3_aa | cdr3_nt | clone_size | d_call | j_call | v_call
CASSLGQSPLHF | TGCGCCAGCAGCTTGGGACAATCGCCCCTCCACTTT | - | - | TRBJ1-6 | TRBV5-1
CASSASPAGVEDTQYF | TGTGCCAGCAGTGCCAGCCCAGCGGGAGTCGAAGATACGCAGTATTTT | - | TRBD2 | TRBJ2-3 | TRBV25-1
CASSPDSLSTDTQYF | TGCGCCAGCAGCCCGGACAGCCTATCCACAGATACGCAGTATTTT | few | - | TRBJ2-3 | TRBV4-3
CASSGNSGSSETQYF | TGCGCCAGCAGCGGGAATAGCGGGAGTTCGGAGACCCAGTACTTC | few | TRBD2 | TRBJ2-5 | TRBV5-1
CASSSSGETQYF | TGTGCCAGCTCTTCTAGCGGAGAAACGCAGTATTTT | - | TRBD2 | TRBJ2-3 | TRBV18
CASSLLAGGPSYEQYF | TGTGCCAGCAGCTTGTTAGCGGGAGGGCCATCCTACGAGCAGTACTTC | - | TRBD2 | TRBJ2-7 | TRBV7-9
CASSLAGAIPYNEQFF | TGTGCCAGCAGCCTCGCCGGAGCGATCCCCTACAATGAGCAGTTCTTC | few | - | TRBJ2-1 | TRBV5-5
CASAGGLASYEQYF | TGTGCCAGCGCCGGCGGACTAGCGAGCTACGAGCAGTACTTC | - | TRBD2 | TRBJ2-7 | TRBV7-2
CASSVLQSNTEAFF | TGTGCCAGCAGTGTTTTACAGAGTAACACTGAAGCTTTCTTT | - | - | TRBJ1-1 | TRBV6-1
CASSYFMADTEAFF | TGTGCCAGCAGTTACTTCATGGCGGACACTGAAGCTTTCTTT | - | - | TRBJ1-1 | TRBV6-5
CASSLASGSNEQFF | TGTGCCAGCAGTCTGGCTAGCGGGAGCAATGAGCAGTTCTTC | - | TRBD2 | TRBJ2-1 | TRBV27
CASRLLAGGSGEQFF | TGTGCCAGCAGGCTACTAGCGGGAGGGAGTGGTGAGCAGTTCTTC | few | TRBD2 | TRBJ2-1 | TRBV6-6
CASSQDGLGETQYF | TGTGCCAGCAGCCAAGATGGACTGGGGGAGACCCAGTACTTC | - | - | TRBJ2-5 | TRBV4-2
CASSLPGMETQYF | TGTGCCAGCAGCTTACCCGGGATGGAGACCCAGTACTTC | - | - | TRBJ2-5 | TRBV7-9
CASSLRGTGEETQYF | TGTGCCAGCAGCTTACGTGGGACAGGGGAAGAGACCCAGTACTTC | - | TRBD1 | TRBJ2-5 | TRBV13
CSAPGADTQYF | TGCAGTGCTCCAGGGGCAGATACGCAGTATTTT | - | - | TRBJ2-3 | TRBV20-1
CASRATSGTAKDEQYF | TGTGCCTCTAGGGCGACTAGCGGGACGGCCAAAGACGAGCAGTACTTC | few | TRBD2 | TRBJ2-7 | TRBV19
CASSLGVAGLFF | TGTGCCAGCAGTTTGGGCGTAGCGGGACTGTTCTTC | few | TRBD2 | TRBJ2-1 | TRBV28
CASSGYSGIRNEQFF | TGTGCCAGCAGTGGATACAGCGGGATTAGGAATGAGCAGTTCTTC | - | TRBD2 | TRBJ2-1 | TRBV25-1
CASSSPGLAVYEQYF | TGTGCCAGCAGTTCCCCGGGACTAGCGGTTTACGAGCAGTACTTC | few | TRBD2 | TRBJ2-7 | TRBV28
CASSLNRGTDTQYF | TGTGCCAGCAGCCTCAACAGGGGCACAGATACGCAGTATTTT | - | - | TRBJ2-3 | TRBV7-3
CASSLGTGENTEAFF | TGCGCCAGCAGCTTGGGGACAGGGGAGAACACTGAAGCTTTCTTT | - | TRBD1 | TRBJ1-1 | TRBV5-1
CASSLSGVSSYNEQFF | TGTGCCAGCAGCCTTAGCGGAGTAAGCTCCTACAATGAGCAGTTCTTC | - | - | TRBJ2-1 | TRBV7-2
CASSLLAGVREQYF | TGTGCCAGCAGCTTGCTAGCGGGAGTGCGCGAGCAGTACTTC | - | TRBD2 | TRBJ2-7 | TRBV11-2
CASSYGEARDTEAFF | TGTGCCAGCAGTTACGGCGAGGCTCGGGACACTGAAGCTTTCTTT | medium-sized | - | TRBJ1-1 | TRBV6-5
CASSPTSGSSYEQYF | TGTGCCAGCTCACCTACTAGCGGGAGCTCCTACGAGCAGTACTTC | few | TRBD2 | TRBJ2-7 | TRBV18
CASSNIRGHTSSGANVLTF | TGTGCCAGCAGCAATATTCGCGGGCACACCAGCTCTGGGGCCAACGTCCTGACTTTC | - | - | TRBJ2-6 | TRBV21-1
CASSRRTSGTGELFF | TGTGCCAGCTCGAGGCGGACTAGCGGGACCGGGGAGCTGTTTTTT | - | TRBD2 | TRBJ2-2 | TRBV6-5
CASTPRPAYEQYF | TGTGCCAGCACCCCGCGGCCGGCTTACGAGCAGTACTTC | - | - | TRBJ2-7 | TRBV6-6
CASSPARDRYNGYTF | TGTGCCAGCAGTCCCGCAAGGGACAGGTATAATGGCTACACCTTC | - | TRBD1 | TRBJ1-2 | TRBV6-6
CASRPPGGDGNTIYF | TGCGCCAGCAGACCTCCAGGGGGTGATGGAAACACCATATATTTT | medium-sized | TRBD1 | TRBJ1-3 | TRBV10-2
CASSSRDTPYNEQFF | TGTGCCAGCAGCTCAAGGGACACGCCTTACAATGAGCAGTTCTTC | few | - | TRBJ2-1 | TRBV13
CASSLATGSRCNEQFF | TGTGCCAGCAGCTTAGCAACGGGGAGCCGATGCAATGAGCAGTTCTTC | - | - | TRBJ2-1 | TRBV7-9
CASRLLEGLTTVQYF | TGTGCCAGCAGACTCCTCGAGGGACTCACTACGGTGCAGTACTTC | - | - | TRBJ2-7 | TRBV28
CASSLTGLYEQYF | TGTGCCAGCAGCCTCACCGGTCTCTACGAGCAGTACTTC | - | - | TRBJ2-7 | TRBV7-2
CASSSLGRRKQFF | TGTGCCAGCAGCTCCCTGGGGCGGCGAAAGCAGTTCTTC | - | - | TRBJ2-1 | TRBV7-8
CASSPAGTSGLYEQYF | TGTGCCAGCAGCCCCGCCGGGACTAGCGGACTCTACGAGCAGTACTTC | - | TRBD2 | TRBJ2-7 | TRBV7-3
CASSQQRGLKEQYF | TGTGCCAGCAGCCAGCAGAGGGGGTTGAAGGAGCAGTACTTC | once | - | TRBJ2-7 | TRBV4-2
CAWSSPTGRLGYTF | TGTGCCTGGAGCTCCCCGACAGGGAGGCTTGGCTACACCTTC | - | TRBD1 | TRBJ1-2 | TRBV30
CASSSTGGTEKLFF | TGTGCCAGCAGCTCAACAGGGGGCACGGAAAAACTGTTTTTT | - | TRBD1 | TRBJ1-4 | TRBV7-2
CASSLMGAGTQYF | TGTGCCAGCAGCTTGATGGGGGCTGGGACCCAGTACTTC | few | - | TRBJ2-5 | TRBV7-2
CASSLSVASSYNEQFF | TGTGCCAGCAGCTTGAGTGTCGCCAGCTCCTACAATGAGCAGTTCTTC | - | - | TRBJ2-1 | TRBV5-4
CASSGTGGRQYF | TGTGCCAGCAGCGGGACAGGGGGCAGGCAGTACTTC | - | TRBD1 | TRBJ2-7 | TRBV7-2
CASSVFLAGGQETQYF | TGTGCCAGCAGCGTCTTTCTAGCGGGAGGACAAGAGACCCAGTACTTC | - | TRBD2 | TRBJ2-5 | TRBV9
CASSPSGRVYNEQFF | TGTGCCAGCAGCCCCAGCGGGAGGGTCTACAATGAGCAGTTCTTC | - | TRBD2 | TRBJ2-1 | TRBV5-6
CASSPGQGAYEQYF | TGTGCCAGCAGCCCGGGACAGGGGGCCTACGAGCAGTACTTC | - | TRBD1 | TRBJ2-7 | TRBV5-5
CASSLAGEAPLNEQFF | TGTGCCAGCAGCTTGGCCGGAGAAGCTCCGCTCAATGAGCAGTTCTTC | - | - | TRBJ2-1 | TRBV5-6
CASSPRDRENEQYF | TGTGCCAGCTCACCAAGGGACAGGGAAAACGAGCAGTACTTC | - | TRBD1 | TRBJ2-7 | TRBV18
CASSLANTQETQYF | TGTGCCAGCAGTTTAGCGAATACCCAAGAGACCCAGTACTTC | - | - | TRBJ2-5 | TRBV28
CASSPVAAGTDTQYF | TGTGCCAGCTCACCAGTGGCGGCGGGGACAGATACGCAGTATTTT | - | - | TRBJ2-3 | TRBV18